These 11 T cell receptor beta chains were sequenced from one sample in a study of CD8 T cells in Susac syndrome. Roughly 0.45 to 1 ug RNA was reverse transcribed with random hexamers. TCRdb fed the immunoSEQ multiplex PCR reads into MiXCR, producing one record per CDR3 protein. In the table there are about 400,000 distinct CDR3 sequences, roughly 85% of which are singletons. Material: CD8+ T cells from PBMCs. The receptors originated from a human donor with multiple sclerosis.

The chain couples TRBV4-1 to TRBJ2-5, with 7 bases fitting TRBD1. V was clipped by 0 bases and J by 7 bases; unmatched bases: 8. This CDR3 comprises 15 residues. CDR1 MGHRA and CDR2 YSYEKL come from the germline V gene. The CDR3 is CASSQDNRGEPTQYF. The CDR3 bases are TGCGCCAGCAGCCAAGATAACAGGGGTGAGCCGACCCAGTACTTC.

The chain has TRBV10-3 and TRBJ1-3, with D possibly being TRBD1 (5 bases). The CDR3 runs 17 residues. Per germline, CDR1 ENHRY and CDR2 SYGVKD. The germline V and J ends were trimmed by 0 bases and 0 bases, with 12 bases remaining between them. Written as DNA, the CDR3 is TGTGCCATCAGTGAGTCTACACAGGTCGGCTCTGGAAACACCATATATTTT. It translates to CAISESTQVGSGNTIYF.

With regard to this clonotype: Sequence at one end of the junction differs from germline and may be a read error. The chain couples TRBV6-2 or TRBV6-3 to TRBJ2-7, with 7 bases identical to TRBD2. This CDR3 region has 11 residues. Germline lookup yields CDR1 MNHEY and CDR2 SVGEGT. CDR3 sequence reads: CASSYSREAVF. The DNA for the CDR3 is TGTGCCAGCAGTTACTCCCGGGAGGCCGTCTTC.

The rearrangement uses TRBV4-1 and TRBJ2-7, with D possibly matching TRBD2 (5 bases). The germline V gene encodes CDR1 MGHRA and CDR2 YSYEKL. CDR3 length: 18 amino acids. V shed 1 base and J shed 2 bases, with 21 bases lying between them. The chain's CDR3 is CASSQGWSASGIAYEQYF. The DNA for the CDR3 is TGCGCCAGCAGCCAAGGTTGGTCGGCGAGCGGAATAGCCTACGAGCAGTACTTC.

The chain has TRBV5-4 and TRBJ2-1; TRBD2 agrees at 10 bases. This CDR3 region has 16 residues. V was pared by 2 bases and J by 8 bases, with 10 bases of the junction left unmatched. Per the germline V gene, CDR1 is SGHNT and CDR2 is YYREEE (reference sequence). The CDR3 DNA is TGTGCCAGCAGCTTAGCGGCTAGCGGGAGTCTCGATGAGCAGTTCTTC. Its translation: CASSLAASGSLDEQFF. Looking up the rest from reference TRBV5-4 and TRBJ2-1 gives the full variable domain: ETGVTQSPTHLIKTRGQQVTLRCSSQSGHNTVSWYQQALGQGPQFIFQYYREEENGRGNFPPRFSGLQFPNYSSELNVNALELDDSALYLCASSLAASGSLDEQFFGPGTRLTVL.

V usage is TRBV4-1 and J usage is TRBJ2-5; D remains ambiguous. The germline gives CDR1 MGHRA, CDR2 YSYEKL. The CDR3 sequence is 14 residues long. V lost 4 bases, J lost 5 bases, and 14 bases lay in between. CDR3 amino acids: CASSPLPGSETQYF. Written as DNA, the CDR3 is TGCGCCAGCAGCCCGCTGCCCGGGTCGGAGACCCAGTACTTC.

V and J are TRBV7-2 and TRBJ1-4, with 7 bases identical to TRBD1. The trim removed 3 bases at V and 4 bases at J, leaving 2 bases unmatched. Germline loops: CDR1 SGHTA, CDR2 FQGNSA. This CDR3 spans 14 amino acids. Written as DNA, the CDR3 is TGTGCCAGCAGCTTCCGGGACAGTAATGAAAAACTGTTTTTT. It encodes CASSFRDSNEKLFF.

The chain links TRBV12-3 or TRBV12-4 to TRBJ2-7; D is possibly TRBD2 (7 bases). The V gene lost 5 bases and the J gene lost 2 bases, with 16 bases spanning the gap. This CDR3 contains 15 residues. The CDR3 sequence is CASSPLLGGPYEQYF. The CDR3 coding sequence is TGTGCCAGCAGTCCTCTGTTGGGGGGGCCCTACGAGCAGTACTTC.

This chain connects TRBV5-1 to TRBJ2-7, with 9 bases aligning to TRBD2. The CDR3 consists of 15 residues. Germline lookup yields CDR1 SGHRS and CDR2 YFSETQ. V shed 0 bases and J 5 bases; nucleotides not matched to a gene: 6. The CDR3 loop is CASSLGFSSGNEQYF. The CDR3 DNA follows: TGCGCCAGCAGCTTGGGATTCTCTAGCGGGAACGAGCAGTACTTC. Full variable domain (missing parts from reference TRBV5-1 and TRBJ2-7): KAGVTQTPRYLIKTRGQQVTLSCSPISGHRSVSWYQQTPGQGLQFLFEYFSETQRNKGNFPGRFSGRQFSNSRSEMNVSTLELGDSALYLCASSLGFSSGNEQYFGPGTRLTVT.

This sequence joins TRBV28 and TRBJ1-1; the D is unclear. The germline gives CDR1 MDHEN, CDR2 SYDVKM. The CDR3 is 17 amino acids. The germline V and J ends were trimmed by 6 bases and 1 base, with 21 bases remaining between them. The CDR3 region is CASRLSVTFGTNTEAFF. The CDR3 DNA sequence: TGTGCCAGCAGGCTAAGCGTTACCTTCGGCACGAACACTGAAGCTTTCTTT. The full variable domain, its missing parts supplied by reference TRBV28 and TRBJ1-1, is DVKVTQSSRYLVKRTGEKVFLECVQDMDHENMFWYRQDPGLGLRLIYFSYDVKMKEKGDIPEGYSVSREKKERFSLILESASTNQTSMYLCASRLSVTFGTNTEAFFGQGTRLTVV.

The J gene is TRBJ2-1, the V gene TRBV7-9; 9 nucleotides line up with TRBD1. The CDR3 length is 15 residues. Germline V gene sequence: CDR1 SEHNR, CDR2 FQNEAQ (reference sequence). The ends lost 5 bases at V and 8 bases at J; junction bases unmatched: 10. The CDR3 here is CASSRPTGGWDEQFF. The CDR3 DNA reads TGTGCCAGCAGCAGACCCACAGGGGGCTGGGATGAGCAGTTCTTC.